This passage covers 25 T cell receptor beta chains from one sample sequenced in a study of siplizumab effects on memory and regulatory T cells. Data came from immunoSEQ multiplex PCR; TCRdb stores just in-frame clones and leaves some out. This sample has around 95,000 clones, with 91% found just once. The source material was CD4+ T cells sorted from blood. Receptors were obtained from a human donor in good health.

The rearrangement uses TRBV7-9 and TRBJ1-1; 8 bases are shared with TRBD1. Germline V lookup: CDR1 SEHNR, CDR2 FQNEAQ (reference sequence). There are 15 residues in the CDR3. The trim removed 3 bases at V and 1 base at J, leaving 4 bases unmatched. The CDR3 is CASSFSGTGNTEAFF. In nucleotides, the CDR3 is TGTGCCAGCAGCTTTTCCGGGACAGGGAACACTGAAGCTTTCTTT.

This clone appeared a single time. This chain uses TRBV7-2 with TRBJ2-1, with unresolved D. V dropped 1 base and J dropped 12 bases, with 19 bases sitting between them. The CDR3 sequence is 15 residues long. Germline V gives CDR1 SGHTA, CDR2 FQGNSA. CDR3 protein: CASSLGLVPSSWQFF. The CDR3 DNA reads TGTGCCAGCAGCTTAGGGCTAGTCCCATCATCGTGGCAGTTCTTC.

The chain combines TRBV7-9 with TRBJ1-2; perhaps TRBD1 as D (6 bases). In germline, CDR1 is SEHNR, CDR2 FQNEAQ (reference sequence). The CDR3 spans 19 residues. The V and J ends lost 6 bases and 0 bases respectively, with 26 bases between them. CDR3 bases: TGTGCCAGCAGTCCCACGGAGGGGGGGGGATCTGCTACTAACTATGGCTACACCTTC. Its translation is CASSPTEGGGSATNYGYTF.

V is TRBV7-9 and J is TRBJ2-1; 8 bases are a match to TRBD2. Germline V lookup: CDR1 SEHNR, CDR2 FQNEAQ (reference sequence). The CDR3 totals 18 residues. Trimming cost V 1 base and J 8 bases; bases outside gene matches: 16. DNA for the CDR3: TGTGCCAGCAGCTTAGAGTTGTTCGGGGGGGCATTTTTTTATGAGCAGTTCTTC. Translating it yields CASSLELFGGAFFYEQFF.

The chain uses TRBV19 and TRBJ1-1; 7 bases line up with TRBD1. Losses at the gene ends were 0 bases for V and 2 bases for J; bases not matched to a gene: 3. Germline V gene data show CDR1 as LNHDA and CDR2 as SQIVND (reference sequence). CDR3 size: 15 residues. The CDR3 sequence: CASSIEGQTNTEAFF. CDR3 sequence (DNA): TGTGCCAGTAGTATAGAGGGACAGACAAACACTGAAGCTTTCTTT.

The CDR3 region has the DNA TGTGCCAGCAGCCCGGTTCAGGGTGCGGGTGAAAAACTGTTTTTT. Encoded protein: CASSPVQGAGEKLFF. The chain combines TRBV11-1 with TRBJ1-4; D perhaps matches TRBD1 (5 bases). Trimming shortened V by 5 bases and J by 7 bases, and 17 bases separated the two germline ends. CDR1 and CDR2 from the germline V gene are SGHAT and FQDESV (reference sequence). This CDR3 has 15 residues.

This chain uses TRBV4-3 with TRBJ1-2; TRBD1 is a possible D gene (5 bases). Germline loops: CDR1 LGHNA, CDR2 YSLEER. This CDR3 spans 15 amino acids. V shed 0 bases and J shed 5 bases, with 13 bases lying between them. Written as DNA, the CDR3 is TGCGCCAGCAGCCAAGAGATAGCAGGGAATTATGGCTACACCTTC. Translation gives CASSQEIAGNYGYTF.

V is TRBV5-1 and J is TRBJ2-3, with 7 nucleotides matching TRBD1. CDR1 is SGHRS and CDR2 is YFSETQ in the germline V gene. The V and J ends lost 0 bases and 6 bases, in that order; junction bases with no gene match: 4. CDR3 length: 14 amino acids. The DNA for the CDR3 is TGCGCCAGCAGCTTGGAGGGGGCCGGGGATACGCAGTATTTT. It encodes CASSLEGAGDTQYF.

The chain carries TRBV10-3 and TRBJ1-6; TRBD1 matches at 9 bases. Germline V gene data show CDR1 as ENHRY and CDR2 as SYGVKD. Losses at the gene ends were 4 bases for V and 13 bases for J; bases not matched to a gene: 8. The CDR3 spans 14 residues. The CDR3 loop is CAISADRGIGPLHF. CDR3 sequence (DNA): TGTGCCATCAGTGCGGACAGGGGAATCGGTCCCCTCCACTTT.

This chain links TRBV5-4 with TRBJ2-2; 8 nucleotides align to TRBD2. CDR1 and CDR2 from the germline V gene are SGHNT and YYREEE (reference sequence). This CDR3 region has 16 residues. Trimming cost V 5 bases and J 0 bases; bases outside gene matches: 6. The CDR3 is CASSFLAGTNTGELFF. The CDR3 nucleotides are TGTGCCAGCAGTTTTTTAGCGGGGACGAACACCGGGGAGCTGTTTTTT.

The chain carries TRBV7-2 and TRBJ2-2; 12 bases are shared with TRBD2. The V gene end was trimmed by 4 bases and the J gene end by 4 bases; junction bases not matched to a gene: 4. The germline gives CDR1 SGHTA, CDR2 FQGNSA. The CDR3 covers 16 residues. The CDR3 DNA reads as TGTGCCAGCAGCTCGCCGGGACTAGCGGGCACCGGGGAGCTGTTTTTT. Translation: CASSSPGLAGTGELFF.

This clone has just one count. The chain joins TRBV10-3 to TRBJ2-5; D ambiguous. Germline V gene data show CDR1 as ENHRY and CDR2 as SYGVKD. CDR3 length: 15 residues. V lost 6 bases, J lost 4 bases, and 18 bases lay in between. CDR3 amino acids: CAISPQDSKIETQYF. The CDR3 bases are TGTGCCATCAGCCCCCAAGATTCTAAGATAGAGACCCAGTACTTC.

A single count supports this clone. The genes are TRBV11-2 and TRBJ2-7; possibly TRBD1 for D (5 bases). The germline V gene has CDR1 SGHAT and CDR2 FQNNGV. The V end was cut by 0 bases, the J end by 5 bases, with 14 bases between. CDR3 length: 15 residues. CDR3 amino acids: CASSLDAGWFDEQYF. The CDR3 region has the DNA TGTGCCAGCAGCTTAGATGCAGGGTGGTTCGACGAGCAGTACTTC.

The chain couples TRBV28 to TRBJ2-7; D could derive from TRBD1 or TRBD2 (5 bases each). The V end was cut by 8 bases, the J end by 0 bases, with 5 bases between. CDR1 is MDHEN, CDR2 SYDVKM, per germline. This CDR3 is built from 11 residues. The CDR3 reads CASGGSYEQYF. The CDR3 DNA sequence: TGTGCCAGCGGGGGCTCCTACGAGCAGTACTTC.

Comment on this clone: Since the CDR3 does not end with the conserved phenylalanine or tryptophan, this likely comes from a read error. No DNA is shown, since the ends of the CDR3 on it are uncertain; the CDR3 is the one TCRdb lists. The J gene is TRBJ2-7, the V gene TRBV6-5; the tabulated D call, TRBD2, remains unverified against the DNA. In germline, CDR1 is MNHEY, CDR2 SVGAGI. The CDR3 is 9 amino acids long, termini counted. The CDR3 reads CASSYGRSS.

This chain uses TRBV6-5 with TRBJ1-2; TRBD1 matches 8 bases. The CDR3 sequence is 15 residues long. Per germline, CDR1 MNHEY and CDR2 SVGAGI. The J segment lost 5 bases and the V segment lost 4 bases, leaving 9 bases of the junction unmatched. The DNA for the CDR3 is TGTGCCAGCAGTTCTAATCCAGGACAGGGATATGGCTACACCTTC. Amino acid sequence: CASSSNPGQGYGYTF.

For the CDR3, the DNA is TGTGTCAGAAGCCTGTCCGGGACAGAAGATTCACCCCTCCACTTT. Translating it yields CVRSLSGTEDSPLHF. The chain carries TRBV7-5 and TRBJ1-6; no DNA check was done on the table's D call, TRBD1. TRBV7-5 is shown as a pseudogene. The CDR3 covers 15 residues.

V usage is TRBV29-1 and J usage is TRBJ2-1, with 7 nucleotides matching TRBD1. V trimming: 6 bases; J trimming: 6 bases; junction bases outside the gene matches: 20. The CDR3 sequence is 17 residues long. Per the germline V gene, CDR1 is SQVTM and CDR2 is ANQGSEA. The CDR3 is CSVPSGTARQTFNEQFF. The DNA for the CDR3 is TGCAGCGTCCCGTCCGGGACAGCGCGCCAAACTTTCAATGAGCAGTTCTTC.

The J gene is TRBJ2-2, the V gene TRBV10-3; TRBD2 might be the D (6 bases). CDR1 is ENHRY and CDR2 is SYGVKD in the germline V gene. V shed 6 bases and J shed 3 bases, with 14 bases lying between them. The CDR3 is made up of 15 amino acids. CDR3 DNA: TGTGCCATCAGGGCCTCGGGGGTTGACACCGGGGAGCTGTTTTTT. This codes for CAIRASGVDTGELFF.

The table lists this clone with a few counts. V and J are TRBV29-1 and TRBJ1-5, with TRBD1 matching over 8 bases. CDR3 length: 13 amino acids. Germline-derived CDR1 and CDR2 are SQVTM and ANQGSEA. The junction had 4 bases not matched to a gene; V was cut back by 6 bases and J by 3 bases. The CDR3 nucleotides are TGCAGCGTCGGGACAGGCCCCAATCAGCCCCAGCATTTT. Its protein is CSVGTGPNQPQHF.

The chain joins TRBV4-1 to TRBJ2-1, with D unresolved. From germline, CDR1 is MGHRA and CDR2 YSYEKL. Trimming stripped 2 bases from V and 4 bases from J, with 15 bases between. CDR3 length: 16 amino acids. In DNA, the CDR3 is TGCGCCAGCAGCCAAATAATCGCTCTGGGGTACAATGAGCAGTTCTTC. Translating it yields CASSQIIALGYNEQFF.

The chain recombines TRBV11-1 with TRBJ1-1, with D possibly TRBD1 on 5 matching bases. The germline CDR1 and CDR2 sequences are SGHAT and FQDESV (reference sequence). The length of the CDR3 is 14 residues. Trimming took 5 bases from V and 4 from J, leaving 14 bases between them. The CDR3 DNA reads TGTGCCAGCAGCGCCGACGGGGCCGGCACTGAAGCTTTCTTT. This codes for CASSADGAGTEAFF.

This clone was picked up many times. This chain joins TRBV27 and TRBJ1-1, with TRBD1 matching 7 bases. Germline-derived CDR1 and CDR2 are MNHEY and SMNVEV (reference sequence). The CDR3 covers 16 residues. V shed 6 bases and J 1 base; nucleotides not matched to a gene: 11. The CDR3 region is CASSQIRQGWNTEAFF. CDR3 bases: TGTGCCAGCAGCCAAATACGACAGGGATGGAACACTGAAGCTTTCTTT.

The chain is built from TRBV9 and TRBJ2-7, with a tentative D call TRBD2 (5 bases). The V and J ends lost 1 base and 0 bases respectively, with 11 bases between them. The V gene's germline CDR1 is SGDLS and CDR2 YYNGEE. The CDR3 covers 15 residues. The CDR3 sequence is CASSVSGKDSYEQYF. As DNA, the CDR3 is TGTGCCAGCAGCGTAAGCGGCAAGGACTCCTACGAGCAGTACTTC.

This clone was seen more than once but under ten times. The chain joins TRBV5-1 to TRBJ2-5; unclear D gene. Germline lookup yields CDR1 SGHRS and CDR2 YFSETQ. The CDR3 runs 14 residues. The V and J ends lost 4 bases and 5 bases respectively, with 15 bases between them. CDR3: CASSLTGPLETQYF. CDR3 sequence (DNA): TGCGCCAGCAGCCTGACTGGGCCCCTGGAGACCCAGTACTTC.